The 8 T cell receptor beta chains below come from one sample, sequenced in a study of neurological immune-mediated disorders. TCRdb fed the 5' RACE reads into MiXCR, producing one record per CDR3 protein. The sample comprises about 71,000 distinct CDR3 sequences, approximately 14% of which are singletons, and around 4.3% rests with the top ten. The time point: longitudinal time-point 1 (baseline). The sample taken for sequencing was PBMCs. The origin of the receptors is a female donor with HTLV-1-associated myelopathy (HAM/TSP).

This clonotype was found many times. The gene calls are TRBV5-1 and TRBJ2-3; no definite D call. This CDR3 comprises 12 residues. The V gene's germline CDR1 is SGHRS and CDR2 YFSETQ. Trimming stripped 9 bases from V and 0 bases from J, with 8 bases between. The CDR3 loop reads CATNPSTDTQYF. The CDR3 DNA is TGCGCCACTAACCCTAGCACAGATACGCAGTATTTT.

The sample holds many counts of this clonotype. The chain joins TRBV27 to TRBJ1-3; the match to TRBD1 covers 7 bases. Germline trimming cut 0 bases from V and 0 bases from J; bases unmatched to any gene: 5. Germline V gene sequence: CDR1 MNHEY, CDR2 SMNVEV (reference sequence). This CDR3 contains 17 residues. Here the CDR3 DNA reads TGTGCCAGCAGTTTATCAGCAGGGGGTCTCTCTGGAAACACCATATATTTT. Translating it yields CASSLSAGGLSGNTIYF.

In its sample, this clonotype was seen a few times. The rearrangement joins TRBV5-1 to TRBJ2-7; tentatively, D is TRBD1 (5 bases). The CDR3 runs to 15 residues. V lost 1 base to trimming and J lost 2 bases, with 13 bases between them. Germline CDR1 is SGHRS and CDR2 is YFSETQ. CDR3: CASSLMRVGAYEQYF. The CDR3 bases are TGCGCCAGCAGCTTGATGCGTGTAGGGGCCTACGAGCAGTACTTC.

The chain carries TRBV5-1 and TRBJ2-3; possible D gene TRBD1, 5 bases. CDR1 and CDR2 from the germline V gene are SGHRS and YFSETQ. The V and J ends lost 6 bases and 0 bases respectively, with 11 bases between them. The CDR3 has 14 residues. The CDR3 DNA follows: TGCGCCAGCAAGGGGCTTCCTAGCACAGATACGCAGTATTTT. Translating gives CASKGLPSTDTQYF. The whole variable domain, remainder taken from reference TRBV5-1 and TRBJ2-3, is KAGVTQTPRYLIKTRGQQVTLSCSPISGHRSVSWYQQTPGQGLQFLFEYFSETQRNKGNFPGRFSGRQFSNSRSEMNVSTLELGDSALYLCASKGLPSTDTQYFGPGTRLTVL.

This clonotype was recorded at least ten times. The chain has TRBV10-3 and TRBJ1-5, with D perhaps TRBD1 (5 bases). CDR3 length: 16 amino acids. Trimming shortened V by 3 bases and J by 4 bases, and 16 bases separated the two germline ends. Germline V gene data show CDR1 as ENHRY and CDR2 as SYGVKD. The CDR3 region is CAISDAGPPGNQPQHF. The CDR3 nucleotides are TGTGCCATCAGTGACGCGGGGCCCCCAGGGAATCAGCCCCAGCATTTT.

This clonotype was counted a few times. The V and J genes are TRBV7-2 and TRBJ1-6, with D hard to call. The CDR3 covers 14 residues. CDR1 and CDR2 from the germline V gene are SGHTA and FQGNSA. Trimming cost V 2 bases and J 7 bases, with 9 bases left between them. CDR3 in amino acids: CASSLRPINSPLHF. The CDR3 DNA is TGTGCCAGCAGCTTAAGGCCTATAAATTCACCCCTCCACTTT.

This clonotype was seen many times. The CDR3 is CASSLAGAQETQYF. The CDR3, as DNA: TGTGCCAGCAGCTTAGCGGGGGCACAAGAGACCCAGTACTTC. The chain has TRBV7-2 and TRBJ2-5; maybe TRBD1 (6 bases). The V gene's germline CDR1 is SGHTA and CDR2 FQGNSA. The CDR3 is 14 residues long. Trimming removed 0 bases from V and 2 bases from J, with 7 bases in between.

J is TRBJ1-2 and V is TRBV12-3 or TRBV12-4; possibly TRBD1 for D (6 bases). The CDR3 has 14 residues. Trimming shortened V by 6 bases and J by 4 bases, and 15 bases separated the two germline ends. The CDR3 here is CASSRQGLGYGYTF. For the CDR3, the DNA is TGTGCCAGCAGCCGGCAGGGGTTAGGCTATGGCTACACCTTC.